The 31 T cell receptor beta chains reported below all come from one sample, sequenced in a study of cytomegalovirus exposure and HLA in healthy donors. With 60 Vbeta and 13 Jbeta primers, the PCR was carried out. Assay: immunoSEQ multiplex PCR; the TCRdb copy retains only in-frame clones and omits some. The sample shows about 100,000 clones, roughly three quarters of them seen only once. Sample: PBMCs. The receptors were sampled from a woman aged 60 to 75 in good health and CMV-seronegative.

The chain carries TRBV27 and TRBJ1-1; 9 bases fit TRBD1. Germline CDR1 MNHEY, CDR2 SMNVEV (reference sequence). This CDR3 contains 18 residues. J was trimmed by 4 bases and V by 4 bases; bases with no gene match: 16. The chain's CDR3 is CASSSQGARRGEGTEAFF. The CDR3 DNA is TGTGCCAGCAGTTCACAGGGGGCTCGCAGAGGGGAGGGCACTGAAGCTTTCTTT.

The rearrangement links TRBV29-1 to TRBJ2-7; 9 bases align to TRBD2. Germline assignment: CDR1 SQVTM and CDR2 ANQGSEA. After removal of 3 bases from V and 7 bases from J, the junction contained 7 bases not matched to a gene. The CDR3 sequence is 13 residues long. CDR3 loop: CSVDGGGAGEQYF. As DNA, the CDR3 is TGCAGCGTTGACGGCGGGGGGGCGGGGGAGCAGTACTTC.

This clone was seen only once. The junction shows a germline mismatch at one end, possibly a read error. The same CDR3 also results from other DNA sequences found in this sample. The J gene is TRBJ2-7, the V gene TRBV5-4; D remains ambiguous. CDR1 is SGHNT, CDR2 YYREEE, per germline (reference sequence). This CDR3 has 16 amino acids. The CDR3 nucleotides are TGCGCCAGCAGCCCCGGATTAGCCCTAAGCTCCTACGAGCAGTACTTC. Translation gives CASSPGLALSSYEQYF.

The chain links TRBV6-6 to TRBJ2-1; tentative D call: TRBD1 (5 bases). Between the trimmed V and J ends, which lost 0 bases and 8 bases, there was a span of 8 bases. Germline V gives CDR1 MNHNY, CDR2 SVGAGI (reference sequence). The CDR3 loop spans 13 amino acids. The CDR3 spells CASSYSQGDEQFF. CDR3 DNA: TGTGCCAGCAGTTACTCGCAGGGTGATGAGCAGTTCTTC.

This rearrangement joins TRBV19 to TRBJ2-1; 7 nucleotides match TRBD2. Germline V gene lookup returns CDR1 LNHDA and CDR2 SQIVND (reference sequence). The ends lost 5 bases at V and 0 bases at J; junction bases unmatched: 7. CDR3 length equals 16 residues. The CDR3 DNA sequence: TGTGCCAGTAGTTGGAGGGCGGGGGACTCCTACAATGAGCAGTTCTTC. It specifies CASSWRAGDSYNEQFF.

J is TRBJ2-7 and V is TRBV28, with TRBD1 matching 9 bases. V trimming: 4 bases; J trimming: 0 bases; junction bases outside the gene matches: 7. Germline-derived CDR1 and CDR2 are MDHEN and SYDVKM. The CDR3 loop spans 16 amino acids. In nucleotides, the CDR3 is TGTGCCAGCAGTTCGGCCGGGACAGGGCCCTCCTACGAGCAGTACTTC. Translating gives CASSSAGTGPSYEQYF.

The J gene is TRBJ2-1, the V gene TRBV10-3; 14 positions match TRBD2. Germline-derived CDR1 and CDR2 are ENHRY and SYGVKD. With 7 bases clipped from V and 8 bases from J, the junction kept 4 bases outside the gene matches. The CDR3 runs to 14 residues. The CDR3 reads CAIKGTSGSYEQFF. In DNA, the CDR3 is TGTGCCATCAAGGGGACTAGCGGGAGCTATGAGCAGTTCTTC.

This clone was seen more than once but under ten times. The V gene is TRBV29-1, the J gene TRBJ1-1; 7 bases map to TRBD1. This CDR3 has 15 amino acids. Germline-derived CDR1 and CDR2 are SQVTM and ANQGSEA. Trimming at V came to 6 bases and at J to 1 base, leaving 11 bases not matched to a gene. The CDR3 here is CSVATGSLWNTEAFF. For the CDR3, the DNA is TGCAGCGTCGCGACAGGGTCGCTGTGGAACACTGAAGCTTTCTTT.

Comment on this clone: One junction end disagrees with the germline gene, perhaps due to a read error. V is TRBV7-9 and J is TRBJ2-2; D not certain. The CDR3 contains 14 residues. Germline V lookup: CDR1 SEHNR, CDR2 FQNEAQ (reference sequence). CDR3 bases: TGTACCAGCAGCTTAGGGCAGAACACCGGGGAGCTGTTTTTT. This gives the protein CTSSLGQNTGELFF.

The chain employs TRBV6-1 and TRBJ1-2, with 10 bases matching TRBD1. The CDR3 sequence is 15 residues long. V was pared by 6 bases and J by 6 bases, with 10 bases of the junction left unmatched. From germline, CDR1 is MNHNS and CDR2 SASEGT. The CDR3 protein is CASSTDRGISDGYTF. The DNA for the CDR3 is TGTGCCAGCAGCACGGACAGGGGGATATCCGATGGCTACACCTTC.

This clone was seen only a few times. CDR3 in DNA: TGTGCCAGCAGCTTGGTGGGCGACGCGGGTGAAAAACTGTTTTTT. Translation: CASSLVGDAGEKLFF. The V and J genes are TRBV5-6 and TRBJ1-4, with D unclear. There are 15 residues in the CDR3. V was trimmed by 0 bases and J by 7 bases, leaving 13 bases between them. The germline V gene has CDR1 SGHDT and CDR2 YYEEEE.

CDR3 region: CASSLETYEQYF. In nucleotides, the CDR3 is TGTGCCAGCTCGCTTGAGACCTACGAGCAGTACTTC. The rearrangement links TRBV18 to TRBJ2-7, with D uncertain. Trimming took 6 bases from V and 2 from J, leaving 8 bases between them. Germline V CDR1 and CDR2: KGHSH, LQKENI. The CDR3 sequence is 12 residues long.

CDR3 in DNA: TGTGCCATCAGTGACTTCGGGGGCTCCTACAATGAGCAGTTCTTC. Protein product: CAISDFGGSYNEQFF. This chain links TRBV10-3 with TRBJ2-1, with a possible D match to TRBD2 (6 bases). Deletions cut 3 bases from V and 0 bases from J, with 9 bases between. The CDR3 has 15 amino acids. The V gene's germline CDR1 is ENHRY and CDR2 SYGVKD.

The chain couples TRBV2 to TRBJ1-2, with 8 positions matching TRBD1. The CDR3 is 15 amino acids. Trimming cost V 2 bases and J 6 bases; bases outside gene matches: 8. In germline, CDR1 is SNHLY, CDR2 FYNNEI. The CDR3 DNA is TGTGCCAGCAGTGAACTACCACGGACAGGGCATGGCTACACCTTC. Amino acids: CASSELPRTGHGYTF.

The chain uses TRBV19 and TRBJ1-6; 7 nucleotides match TRBD1. The CDR3 has 15 amino acids. V lost 5 bases, J lost 9 bases, and 10 bases stayed unmatched. Germline loops: CDR1 LNHDA, CDR2 SQIVND (reference sequence). In DNA, the CDR3 is TGTGCCAGTAGTCCCAATCGACAGGGTATTTCACCCCTCCACTTT. It codes for CASSPNRQGISPLHF.

The chain joins TRBV6-5 to TRBJ1-1, with a possible D match to TRBD1 (6 bases). Germline lookup yields CDR1 MNHEY and CDR2 SVGAGI. V was shortened by 8 bases and J by 2 bases, with 15 bases between the two germline ends. The CDR3 spans 14 residues. The CDR3 loop is CASQTPGHNTEAFF. CDR3 bases: TGTGCCAGCCAAACCCCGGGACACAACACTGAAGCTTTCTTT.

This chain links TRBV2 with TRBJ2-1; D gene ambiguous. V lost 4 bases, J lost 7 bases, and 5 bases lay in between. Per germline, CDR1 SNHLY and CDR2 FYNNEI. The CDR3 has 11 amino acids. The CDR3 DNA reads TGTGCCAGCAGTGCGGAGAATGAGCAGTTCTTC. It is translated as CASSAENEQFF.

The genes are TRBV10-3 and TRBJ2-7; D call uncertain. Trimming pared 3 bases from V and 2 bases from J, leaving 8 bases between. The CDR3 sequence is 13 residues long. Germline CDR1 is ENHRY and CDR2 is SYGVKD. CDR3: CAISERQAYEQYF. CDR3 nucleotide sequence: TGTGCCATCAGTGAAAGGCAGGCCTACGAGCAGTACTTC.

This chain uses TRBV27 with TRBJ2-1; 9 positions match TRBD1. Trimming removed 3 bases from V and 9 bases from J; junction bases left unmatched: 9. CDR1 is MNHEY, CDR2 SMNVEV, per germline (reference sequence). The CDR3 extends over 15 amino acids. The CDR3 region has the DNA TGTGCCAGCAGTTTGTCGGGACAGGGTAAAGGTGAGCAGTTCTTC. As protein: CASSLSGQGKGEQFF.

The rearrangement uses TRBV2 and TRBJ1-6; D perhaps matches TRBD1 (6 bases). CDR1 is SNHLY, CDR2 FYNNEI, per germline. V lost 5 bases and J 9 bases, leaving 14 bases between the germline ends. This CDR3 has 14 residues. CDR3 DNA: TGTGCCAGCAGTTCCGAGGGGGGGCGTTCACCCCTCCACTTT. Residues: CASSSEGGRSPLHF.

This clone was detected once. The V and J genes are TRBV6-1 and TRBJ1-2; maybe TRBD1 (5 bases). CDR1 MNHNS and CDR2 SASEGT come from the germline V gene. The V end was cut by 11 bases, the J end by 4 bases, with 11 bases between. The CDR3 is 11 amino acids. CDR3 sequence reads: CALQGTYGYTF. The CDR3 bases are TGTGCCCTTCAGGGAACCTATGGCTACACCTTC.

This clone has only a few counts. This chain's CDR3 is CASSLARSGPYNEQFF. Written as DNA, the CDR3 is TGTGCCAGCAGCTTAGCGCGTAGCGGTCCATACAATGAGCAGTTCTTC. The rearrangement joins TRBV7-2 to TRBJ2-1; tentative D call: TRBD2 (6 bases). This CDR3 is 16 amino acids long. V lost 0 bases and J 4 bases, leaving 13 bases between the germline ends. CDR1 is SGHTA and CDR2 is FQGNSA in the germline V gene.

The J gene is TRBJ2-7, the V gene TRBV19, with TRBD2 matching over 7 bases. Trimming cost V 6 bases and J 3 bases; bases outside gene matches: 11. CDR3 length: 15 amino acids. From germline, CDR1 is LNHDA and CDR2 SQIVND (reference sequence). The CDR3 sequence is CASRLRAAGSYEQYF. CDR3 in DNA: TGTGCCAGTAGACTTCGGGCAGCGGGGAGCTACGAGCAGTACTTC.

The V call is TRBV5-6, the J call TRBJ2-1; 11 nucleotides align to TRBD2. CDR1 is SGHDT, CDR2 YYEEEE, per germline. Trimming cost V 4 bases and J 7 bases; bases outside gene matches: 4. The CDR3 covers 14 residues. CDR3: CASSATSGGNEQFF. The CDR3, as DNA: TGTGCCAGCAGCGCTACTAGCGGGGGAAATGAGCAGTTCTTC.

This clone appeared a few times. CDR3: CASSVGGRARETQYF. CDR3 sequence (DNA): TGTGCCAGCAGCGTAGGAGGGAGGGCCCGGGAGACCCAGTACTTC. V is TRBV9 and J is TRBJ2-5; 7 bases map to TRBD2. Germline assignment: CDR1 SGDLS and CDR2 YYNGEE. The junction had 7 bases not matched to a gene; V was cut back by 0 bases and J by 5 bases. The CDR3 has 15 residues.

The chain links TRBV2 to TRBJ1-2, with TRBD1 identical over 8 bases. Germline V CDR1 and CDR2: SNHLY, FYNNEI. The CDR3 runs 15 residues. Trimming cost V 7 bases and J 2 bases; bases outside gene matches: 9. This CDR3 reads CASNERTGTNYGYTF. In DNA form, the CDR3 reads TGTGCCAGCAACGAGAGGACAGGGACCAACTATGGCTACACCTTC.

This clone was observed a few times. The chain has TRBV29-1 and TRBJ2-7; weak D call: TRBD1 (6 bases). The germline V and J ends were trimmed by 5 bases and 3 bases, with 17 bases remaining between them. Germline loops: CDR1 SQVTM, CDR2 ANQGSEA. The CDR3 spans 14 residues. This CDR3 is CSVSAGTRGYEQYF. In nucleotides, the CDR3 is TGCAGCGTTTCAGCAGGGACACGGGGCTACGAGCAGTACTTC.

V usage is TRBV6-6 and J usage is TRBJ2-2, with 11 bases fitting TRBD2. The germline V gene has CDR1 MNHNY and CDR2 SVGAGI (reference sequence). CDR3 length equals 15 residues. Trimming took 4 bases from V and 6 from J; bases not matched to a gene: 4. The CDR3 sequence: CASSSLAGVAGELFF. CDR3 in DNA: TGTGCCAGCAGTTCACTAGCGGGGGTTGCCGGGGAGCTGTTTTTT.

For the CDR3, the DNA is TGTGCCAGTTGGGACAGCGCTAACTATGGCTACACCTTC. Residues: CASWDSANYGYTF. The chain links TRBV6-5 to TRBJ1-2, with 7 nucleotides matching TRBD1. Germline assignment: CDR1 MNHEY and CDR2 SVGAGI. V lost 9 bases, J lost 0 bases, and 4 bases stayed unmatched. The CDR3 has 13 amino acids.

The V and J genes are TRBV13 and TRBJ2-2; TRBD2 matches at 7 bases. There are 16 residues in the CDR3. Germline assignment: CDR1 PRHDT and CDR2 FYEKMQ (reference sequence). V was pared by 5 bases and J by 6 bases, with 12 bases of the junction left unmatched. The CDR3 nucleotides are TGTGCCAGCAGCCCTTGGACTAGTGGGAGGTCCGGGGAGCTGTTTTTT. Translating gives CASSPWTSGRSGELFF.

The chain employs TRBV10-1 and TRBJ1-1; 9 positions agree with TRBD1. This CDR3 has 13 residues. The ends lost 6 bases at V and 7 bases at J; junction bases unmatched: 6. CDR1 WNHNN and CDR2 SYGVQD come from the germline V gene (reference sequence). The CDR3 DNA reads as TGCGCCAGCAGCCGGACAGGGGTCGGTGAAGCTTTCTTT. Protein sequence: CASSRTGVGEAFF.